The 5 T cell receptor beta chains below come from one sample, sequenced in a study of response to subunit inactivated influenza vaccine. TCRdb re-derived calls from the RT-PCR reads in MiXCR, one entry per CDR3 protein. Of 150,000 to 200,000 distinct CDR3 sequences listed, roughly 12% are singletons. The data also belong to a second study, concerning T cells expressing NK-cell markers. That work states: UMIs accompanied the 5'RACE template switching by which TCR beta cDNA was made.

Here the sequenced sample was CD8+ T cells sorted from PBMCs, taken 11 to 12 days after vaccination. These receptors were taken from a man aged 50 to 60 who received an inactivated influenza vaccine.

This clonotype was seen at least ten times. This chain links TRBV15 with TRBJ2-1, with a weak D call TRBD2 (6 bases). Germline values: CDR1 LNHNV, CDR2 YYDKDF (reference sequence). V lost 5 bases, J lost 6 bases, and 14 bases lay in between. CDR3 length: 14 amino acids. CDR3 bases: TGTGCCACCAGCCGTCGGCGGGAATTCAATGAGCAGTTCTTC. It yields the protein CATSRRREFNEQFF.

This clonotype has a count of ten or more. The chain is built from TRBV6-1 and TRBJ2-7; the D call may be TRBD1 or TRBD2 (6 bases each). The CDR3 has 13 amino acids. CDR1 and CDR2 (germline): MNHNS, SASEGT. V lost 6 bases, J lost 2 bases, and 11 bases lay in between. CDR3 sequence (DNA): TGTGCCAGCAGCGGGGGCCGAACCTACGAGCAGTACTTC. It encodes CASSGGRTYEQYF.

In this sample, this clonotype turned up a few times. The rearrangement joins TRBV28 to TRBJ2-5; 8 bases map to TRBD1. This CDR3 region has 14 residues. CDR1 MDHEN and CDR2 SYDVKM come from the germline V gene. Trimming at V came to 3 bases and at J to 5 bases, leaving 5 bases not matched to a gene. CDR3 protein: CASSFGQGRETQYF. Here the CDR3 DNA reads TGTGCCAGCAGTTTCGGACAGGGTCGCGAGACCCAGTACTTC.

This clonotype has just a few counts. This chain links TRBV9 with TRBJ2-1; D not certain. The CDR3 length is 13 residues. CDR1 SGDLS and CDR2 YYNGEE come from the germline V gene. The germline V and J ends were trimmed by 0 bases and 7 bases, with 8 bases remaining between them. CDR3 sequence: CASSVGSGNEQFF. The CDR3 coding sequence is TGTGCCAGCAGCGTAGGCTCTGGGAATGAGCAGTTCTTC.

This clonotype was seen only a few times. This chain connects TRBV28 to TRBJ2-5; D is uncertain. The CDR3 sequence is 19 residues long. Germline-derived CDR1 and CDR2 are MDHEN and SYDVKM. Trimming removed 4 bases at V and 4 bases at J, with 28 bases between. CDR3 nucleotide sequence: TGTGCCAGCAGTTACCCCCTCCGTCCCTCGTCGACCGACATAGAGACCCAGTACTTC. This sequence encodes CASSYPLRPSSTDIETQYF. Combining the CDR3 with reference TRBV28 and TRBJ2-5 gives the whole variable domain DVKVTQSSRYLVKRTGEKVFLECVQDMDHENMFWYRQDPGLGLRLIYFSYDVKMKEKGDIPEGYSVSREKKERFSLILESASTNQTSMYLCASSYPLRPSSTDIETQYFGPGTRLLVL.